A single sample is the source of the 14 T cell receptor beta chains below, sequenced in a study of long-term antiretroviral therapy in people with HIV. It was version v3.0 of the immunoSEQ assay that was run at survey level. Sequenced by immunoSEQ multiplex PCR; TCRdb stores in-frame clones only, minus some. The data hold around 21,000 clones, with 65% to 90% observed a single time. The sequencing here drew on unsorted PBMCs, taken 0.1 years before starting antiretroviral therapy. Receptor source: a man aged 35 to 55 with HIV.

The V gene is TRBV14, the J gene TRBJ2-5, with D possibly being TRBD2 (6 bases). The V end lost 4 bases, the J end lost 0 bases, and 15 bases lay between the germline ends. In germline, CDR1 is SGHDN, CDR2 FVKESK. This CDR3 spans 16 amino acids. For the CDR3, the DNA is TGTGCCAGCAGCCCGTCGGGACTTACCCACCAAGAGACCCAGTACTTC. It codes for CASSPSGLTHQETQYF.

This clone was seen a few times. The rearrangement uses TRBV2 and TRBJ2-7; D is possibly TRBD1 or TRBD2 (5 bases each). Germline-derived CDR1 and CDR2 are SNHLY and FYNNEI. This CDR3 is 13 amino acids long. Trimming removed 7 bases from V and 2 bases from J, with 12 bases in between. The CDR3, as DNA: TGTGCCAGCAACGAACGAGGGGCCTACGAGCAGTACTTC. This codes for CASNERGAYEQYF.

The chain joins TRBV2 to TRBJ2-1, with D hard to call. Germline-derived CDR1 and CDR2 are SNHLY and FYNNEI. There are 13 residues in the CDR3. Between the trimmed V and J ends, which lost 6 bases and 8 bases, there was a span of 14 bases. CDR3 nucleotide sequence: TGTGCCAGCAGGGTTCCATATCCCGATGAGCAGTTCTTC. It codes for CASRVPYPDEQFF. Full variable domain (remainder filled in from reference TRBV2 and TRBJ2-1): EPEVTQTPSHQVTQMGQEVILRCVPISNHLYFYWYRQILGQKVEFLVSFYNNEISEKSEIFDDQFSVERPDGSNFTLKIRSTKLEDSAMYFCASRVPYPDEQFFGPGTRLTVL.

The chain has TRBV7-9 and TRBJ1-6, with D unresolved. Germline assignment: CDR1 SEHNR and CDR2 FQNEAQ (reference sequence). V was pared by 2 bases and J by 8 bases, with 7 bases between. The CDR3 has 13 amino acids. DNA of the CDR3: TGTGCCAGCAGCTTAAGGGCAGATTCACCCCTCCACTTT. Amino acids: CASSLRADSPLHF. The whole variable domain, remainder taken from reference TRBV7-9 and TRBJ1-6, is DTGVSQNPRHKITKRGQNVTFRCDPISEHNRLYWYRQTLGQGPEFLTYFQNEAQLEKSRLLSDRFSAERPKGSFSTLEIQRTEQGDSAMYLCASSLRADSPLHFGNGTRLTVT.

V usage is TRBV7-2 and J usage is TRBJ2-2; no firm D call. Germline V CDR1 and CDR2: SGHTA, FQGNSA. Deletions cut 3 bases from V and 4 bases from J, with 3 bases between. The CDR3 sequence is 12 residues long. The CDR3 region is CASSLGTGELFF. CDR3 DNA sequence: TGTGCCAGCAGCTTGGGCACCGGGGAGCTGTTTTTT.

DNA of the CDR3: TGTGCCAGCAGCTGGGCAGGGAAGCGCTACGAGCAGTACTTC. As protein: CASSWAGKRYEQYF. The V call is TRBV5-6, the J call TRBJ2-7; weak D call: TRBD1 (5 bases). The CDR3 extends over 14 amino acids. The V gene's germline CDR1 is SGHDT and CDR2 YYEEEE. V lost 3 bases and J 3 bases, leaving 13 bases between the germline ends.

This clone was seen only once. The genes are TRBV11-2 and TRBJ1-2; possible D gene TRBD1, 6 bases. Germline V gene data show CDR1 as SGHAT and CDR2 as FQNNGV. The CDR3 covers 13 residues. Between the trimmed V and J ends, which lost 5 bases and 4 bases, there was a span of 11 bases. The DNA for the CDR3 is TGTGCCAGCAGCCCCTGGGACACCTATGGCTACACCTTC. Translated: CASSPWDTYGYTF.

The rearrangement uses TRBV7-9 and TRBJ1-4; the D is unclear. The V and J ends lost 6 bases and 5 bases respectively, with 10 bases between them. The CDR3 is 13 amino acids. The germline CDR1 and CDR2 sequences are SEHNR and FQNEAQ (reference sequence). CDR3 protein: CASRLTVNEKLFF. CDR3 DNA sequence: TGTGCCAGCAGGCTAACGGTGAATGAAAAACTGTTTTTT.

The chain is built from TRBV7-2 and TRBJ2-7; D is undetermined. The CDR3 is 12 amino acids. Per germline, CDR1 SGHTA and CDR2 FQGNSA. Trimming stripped 2 bases from V and 4 bases from J, with 6 bases between. CDR3 coding DNA: TGTGCCAGCAGCTTAAGCGCGTACGAGCAGTACTTC. This sequence encodes CASSLSAYEQYF.

This rearrangement joins TRBV7-9 to TRBJ2-3; the D gene is possibly TRBD1 (5 bases). The CDR3 contains 13 residues. Germline V CDR1 and CDR2: SEHNR, FQNEAQ (reference sequence). Trimming took 1 base from V and 4 from J, leaving 6 bases between them. DNA for the CDR3: TGTGCCAGCAGCTTAGGGGGCGCAGATACGCAGTATTTT. It translates to CASSLGGADTQYF.

The chain recombines TRBV7-9 with TRBJ1-3; the D gene is possibly TRBD1 (6 bases). Deletions cut 3 bases from V and 1 base from J, with 13 bases between. Germline CDR1 is SEHNR and CDR2 is FQNEAQ (reference sequence). This CDR3 has 16 amino acids. CDR3 in amino acids: CASSLDRSWSGNTIYF. In DNA form, the CDR3 reads TGTGCCAGCAGCTTGGACAGATCCTGGTCTGGAAACACCATATATTTT. Full variable domain (rest looked up from reference TRBV7-9 and TRBJ1-3): DTGVSQNPRHKITKRGQNVTFRCDPISEHNRLYWYRQTLGQGPEFLTYFQNEAQLEKSRLLSDRFSAERPKGSFSTLEIQRTEQGDSAMYLCASSLDRSWSGNTIYFGEGSWLTVV.

This chain links TRBV5-5 with TRBJ2-5, with D tentatively TRBD1 (6 bases). Trimming took off 8 bases at V and 5 bases at J, with 13 bases between the two ends. Looked up from germline, CDR1 is SGHKS and CDR2 is YYEKEE (reference sequence). This CDR3 has 12 amino acids. The DNA of the CDR3 is TGTGCCAGTACACAGGGAACGGAGACCCAGTACTTC. This sequence encodes CASTQGTETQYF.

This chain connects TRBV5-4 to TRBJ2-4; TRBD1 matches at 8 bases. The CDR3 length is 16 residues. With V trimmed by 1 base and J by 0 bases, 3 bases remained unmatched. The germline V gene encodes CDR1 SGHNT and CDR2 YYREEE (reference sequence). This CDR3 is CASSLSRGLAKNIQYF. Here the CDR3 DNA reads TGTGCCAGCAGCTTGTCCAGGGGGCTAGCCAAAAACATTCAGTACTTC.

The J gene is TRBJ1-2, the V gene TRBV7-2; D possibly corresponds to TRBD1 (6 bases). Germline values: CDR1 SGHTA, CDR2 FQGNSA. This CDR3 is 14 amino acids long. V lost 4 bases and J lost 4, with 13 bases in between. CDR3 DNA: TGTGCCAGCAGCTCCTCAGGGGCGATCTATGGCTACACCTTC. This codes for CASSSSGAIYGYTF.